The rows below give T cell receptor beta chains drawn from one sample of a study of cytomegalovirus exposure and HLA in healthy donors. Sequenced by immunoSEQ multiplex PCR; TCRdb stores in-frame clones only, minus some. This sample has about 190,000 clones, with around four fifths found just once. The sample was PBMCs. The source is a man between 40 and 49 years old in good health and CMV-seropositive. Both conserved end residues are part of each CDR3. A D gene is named only where the DNA matches it firmly. Only some rows state a clone size, as once, few, many or a class for expanded clones.

V gene	D gene	clone size	J gene	CDR3 DNA	CDR3 protein
TRBV10-3	-	-	TRBJ2-2	TGTGCCATCAGGGAGGACGGAAGGAGAGGGGAGCTGTTTTTT	CAIREDGRRGELFF
TRBV5-1	-	-	TRBJ1-2	TGCGCCAGCAGCTCCGAAGCCGGGATAGGAGGCTACACCTTC	CASSSEAGIGGYTF
TRBV11-2	TRBD2	-	TRBJ2-2	TGTGCCAGCAGCTTAGATCCCACTAGCGATTCGAACACCGGGGAGCTGTTTTTT	CASSLDPTSDSNTGELFF
TRBV9	-	-	TRBJ2-1	TGTGCCAGCAGCGTTCTAGCAACGCGTCCCAATGAGCAGTTCTTC	CASSVLATRPNEQFF
TRBV5-1	TRBD1	-	TRBJ1-4	TGCGCCAGCAGCTACGGGACAGCTAATGAAAAACTGTTTTTT	CASSYGTANEKLFF
TRBV27	-	-	TRBJ2-5	TGTGCCAGCAAAAGACAGAACCAAGAGACCCAGTACTTC	CASKRQNQETQYF
TRBV19	-	-	TRBJ2-3	TGTGCCAGTAGTCCCCTCACCGGGACTTCTAGCACAGATACGCAGTATTTT	CASSPLTGTSSTDTQYF
TRBV2	TRBD1	once	TRBJ1-1	TGTGCCAGCAGAGAAGCAGGGGGCGCAGAAGCTTTCTTT	CASREAGGAEAFF
TRBV29-1	-	once	TRBJ2-7	TGCAGCGTTTCGTGGAGTGTATCCTACGAGCAGTACTTC	CSVSWSVSYEQYF
TRBV27	TRBD1	-	TRBJ2-5	TGTGCCAGCAGTATCCGGGACAGGCCTAAAGAGACCCAGTACTTC	CASSIRDRPKETQYF
TRBV11-2	TRBD2	few	TRBJ2-7	TGTGCCAGCAGCTTGACGGCTAGCGGGGTTTCCTACGAGCAGTACTTC	CASSLTASGVSYEQYF
TRBV7-9	TRBD2	-	TRBJ2-1	TGTGCCAGCAGGGAGAGCGGGAGTGCCTACAATGAGCAGTTCTTC	CASRESGSAYNEQFF
TRBV6-5	-	once	TRBJ2-2	TGTGCCAGCAGTTACCTTTCCGTCGGCAGGCACGGGGAGCTGTTTTTT	CASSYLSVGRHGELFF
TRBV29-1	TRBD2	-	TRBJ2-5	TGCAGCGTTGAAAGGGGAGGACTAGCGGGAGGTGAGACCCAGTACTTC	CSVERGGLAGGETQYF
TRBV28	TRBD1	-	TRBJ1-2	TGTGCCGCCCTACCCAGGGGGCAGGATGGCTACACCTTC	CAALPRGQDGYTF
TRBV4-2	-	few	TRBJ1-2	TGTGCCAGCAGCCAAGATCCCCTTGGCAATGGCTACACCTTC	CASSQDPLGNGYTF